The rows below give T cell receptor beta chains drawn from one sample of a study of spatial heterogeneity in lung cancer. TCRdb re-derived calls from the 5' RACE reads in MiXCR, one entry per CDR3 protein. The table records 20,000 to 25,000 distinct CDR3 sequences, 2.5% to 3% of them present only once. Here the sequenced sample was lung tumor tissue, taken at surgery. The source of these receptors is a male donor with early-stage non-small cell lung cancer. Both conserved end residues are part of each CDR3. A D gene is named only where the DNA matches it firmly. Size values are once, few and many counts, or a class for expanded clones, and some rows have none.

D: NA
V: TRBV20-1
size: many
J: TRBJ2-3
CDR3: CSARGVNLSSTDTQYF
DNA: TGCAGTGCTAGAGGCGTCAACCTTTCTAGCACAGATACGCAGTATTTT

D: NA
V: TRBV7-6
size: many
J: TRBJ2-2
CDR3: CASSLNRDPRTGELFF
DNA: TGTGCCAGCAGCTTAAACAGAGACCCGAGGACCGGGGAGCTGTTTTTT

D: NA
V: TRBV21-1
size: many
J: TRBJ1-6
CDR3: CASRKPGQTNSPLHF
DNA: TGTGCCAGCAGGAAACCGGGACAAACTAATTCACCCCTCCACTTT

D: TRBD2
V: TRBV20-1
size: many
J: TRBJ2-1
CDR3: CSARDRRLAAYNEQFF
DNA: TGCAGTGCTAGAGATAGGAGACTAGCGGCATACAATGAGCAGTTCTTC

D: TRBD1
V: TRBV2
size: many
J: TRBJ1-1
CDR3: CASRRTGNEAFF
DNA: TGTGCCAGCAGGCGGACAGGGAATGAAGCTTTCTTT

D: TRBD2
V: TRBV4-1
size: many
J: TRBJ2-3
CDR3: CASSPGSEAGDTDTQYF
DNA: TGCGCCAGCAGCCCGGGGTCTGAAGCGGGGGACACAGATACGCAGTATTTT

D: NA
V: TRBV5-8
size: many
J: TRBJ2-7
CDR3: CASSFGQEDEQYF
DNA: TGTGCCAGCAGCTTTGGCCAGGAGGACGAGCAGTACTTC

D: TRBD1
V: TRBV6-6
size: NA
J: TRBJ1-1
CDR3: CASTGQGGTEAFF
DNA: TGTGCCAGCACGGGACAGGGGGGAACTGAAGCTTTCTTT

D: NA
V: TRBV18
size: many
J: TRBJ2-2
CDR3: CASSPPAGTGELFF
DNA: TGTGCCAGCTCACCCCCGGCGGGGACCGGGGAGCTGTTTTTT

D: NA
V: TRBV14
size: many
J: TRBJ1-1
CDR3: CASSQDVLNTEAFF
DNA: TGTGCCAGCAGCCAAGACGTTCTTAACACTGAAGCTTTCTTT

D: NA
V: TRBV19
size: many
J: TRBJ1-2
CDR3: CASSISGGYGYTF
DNA: TGTGCCAGTAGTATTTCTGGGGGCTATGGCTACACCTTC

D: NA
V: TRBV28
size: medium-sized
J: TRBJ2-7
CDR3: CASSFYSYEQYF
DNA: TGTGCCAGCAGTTTTTACTCCTACGAGCAGTACTTC

D: NA
V: TRBV10-3
size: medium-sized
J: TRBJ2-7
CDR3: CAISEPTLRSSYEQYF
DNA: TGTGCCATCAGTGAGCCGACCCTAAGGAGCTCCTACGAGCAGTACTTC

D: TRBD2
V: TRBV6-6
size: many
J: TRBJ2-3
CDR3: CASSSYDEREADTQYF
DNA: TGTGCCAGCAGCTCTTACGACGAGCGGGAGGCAGATACGCAGTATTTT

D: NA
V: TRBV4-1
size: many
J: TRBJ2-7
CDR3: CASSQDSPGSSYEQYF
DNA: TGCGCCAGCAGCCAAGACTCTCCCGGGAGCTCCTACGAGCAGTACTTC

D: TRBD1
V: TRBV20-1
size: many
J: TRBJ1-6
CDR3: CSARTGENSPLHF
DNA: TGCAGTGCCCGGACAGGCGAGAATTCACCCCTCCACTTT

D: NA
V: TRBV7-9
size: many
J: TRBJ2-5
CDR3: CASTVDSGTQYF
DNA: TGTGCCAGCACCGTGGACAGTGGGACCCAGTACTTC

D: NA
V: TRBV27
size: medium-sized
J: TRBJ2-1
CDR3: CASSIVPPQELTYNEQFF
DNA: TGTGCCAGCAGTATCGTCCCGCCGCAGGAGCTAACCTACAATGAGCAGTTCTTC

D: NA
V: TRBV4-1
size: NA
J: TRBJ2-2
CDR3: CASSQIGSFSNTGELFF
DNA: TGCGCCAGCAGCCAAATCGGTAGCTTTTCGAACACCGGGGAGCTGTTTTTT

D: NA
V: TRBV30
size: many
J: TRBJ2-3
CDR3: CAWSVLSTDTQYF
DNA: TGTGCCTGGAGTGTACTTAGCACAGATACGCAGTATTTT

D: TRBD1
V: TRBV12-3/TRBV12-4
size: many
J: TRBJ1-2
CDR3: CASSRGQGGGYTF
DNA: TGTGCCAGCAGTCGTGGACAGGGCGGAGGCTACACCTTC

D: TRBD1
V: TRBV27
size: NA
J: TRBJ2-2
CDR3: CASSRITGTANTGELFF
DNA: TGTGCCAGCAGTCGTATCACCGGGACAGCGAACACCGGGGAGCTGTTTTTT

D: NA
V: TRBV5-6
size: many
J: TRBJ1-2
CDR3: CASSLVRAKGTNGYTF
DNA: TGTGCCAGCAGCTTGGTCAGGGCGAAGGGGACGAATGGCTACACCTTC

D: NA
V: TRBV12-3/TRBV12-4
size: many
J: TRBJ2-1
CDR3: CASSPGQMSEQFF
DNA: TGTGCCAGCAGTCCCGGCCAAATGAGTGAGCAGTTCTTC

D: TRBD2
V: TRBV20-1
size: many
J: TRBJ2-7
CDR3: CSARRVAGSDEQYF
DNA: TGCAGTGCTAGAAGGGTAGCGGGATCAGACGAGCAGTACTTC

D: NA
V: TRBV18
size: many
J: TRBJ2-7
CDR3: CASSPDSMMTYEQYF
DNA: TGTGCCAGCTCACCCGACAGTATGATGACCTACGAGCAGTACTTC

D: NA
V: TRBV3-1
size: many
J: TRBJ1-1
CDR3: CASSQGSGLNTEAFF
DNA: TGTGCCAGCAGCCAAGGTTCGGGGCTGAACACTGAAGCTTTCTTT

D: TRBD2
V: TRBV28
size: many
J: TRBJ2-2
CDR3: CASSSQREVRLGTGELFF
DNA: TGTGCCAGCAGTTCCCAGCGGGAAGTACGACTTGGCACCGGGGAGCTGTTTTTT

D: NA
V: TRBV12-3/TRBV12-4
size: medium-sized
J: TRBJ2-1
CDR3: CASTLSGVLYNEQFF
DNA: TGTGCCAGCACTCTGAGTGGGGTTCTCTACAATGAGCAGTTCTTC

D: NA
V: TRBV5-4
size: NA
J: TRBJ1-3
CDR3: CASSLGGPYSGNTIYF
DNA: TGTGCCAGCAGCTTGGGGGGACCGTACTCTGGAAACACCATATATTTT

D: NA
V: TRBV7-8
size: many
J: TRBJ2-3
CDR3: CASSLVGDYTDTQYF
DNA: TGTGCCAGCAGCTTAGTGGGAGACTACACAGATACGCAGTATTTT

D: NA
V: TRBV20-1
size: many
J: TRBJ2-2
CDR3: CSARVGVGELFF
DNA: TGCAGTGCTAGAGTCGGAGTCGGGGAGCTGTTTTTT

D: NA
V: TRBV20-1
size: many
J: TRBJ2-3
CDR3: CSARGRFGPSGTDTQYF
DNA: TGCAGTGCTAGAGGGAGGTTTGGGCCGTCTGGCACAGATACGCAGTATTTT

D: TRBD1
V: TRBV6-5
size: many
J: TRBJ2-7
CDR3: CASSYSRTGGHEQYF
DNA: TGTGCCAGCAGTTACTCGAGGACAGGGGGCCACGAGCAGTACTTC

D: NA
V: TRBV6-6
size: many
J: TRBJ2-3
CDR3: CASSYSGGSDPDTQYF
DNA: TGTGCCAGCAGTTACTCCGGTGGATCAGACCCAGATACGCAGTATTTT

D: TRBD2
V: TRBV7-9
size: many
J: TRBJ2-7
CDR3: CASSGGTSGGNEQYF
DNA: TGTGCCAGCAGCGGGGGGACTAGCGGAGGGAACGAGCAGTACTTC

D: NA
V: TRBV7-9
size: many
J: TRBJ2-2
CDR3: CASSTDYTGELFF
DNA: TGTGCCAGCAGTACAGACTACACCGGGGAGCTGTTTTTT

D: NA
V: TRBV10-3
size: many
J: TRBJ2-3
CDR3: CAISESAATDTQYF
DNA: TGTGCCATCAGTGAGTCTGCAGCCACAGATACGCAGTATTTT

D: NA
V: TRBV27
size: many
J: TRBJ1-1
CDR3: CASSPLTSYEAFF
DNA: TGTGCCAGCAGTCCCCTGACCAGCTATGAAGCTTTCTTT

D: NA
V: TRBV5-1
size: many
J: TRBJ2-1
CDR3: CASSISGSSYNEQFF
DNA: TGCGCCAGCAGCATTAGCGGATCTTCCTACAATGAGCAGTTCTTC

D: NA
V: TRBV7-2
size: many
J: TRBJ2-7
CDR3: CASSQGQYVTYEQYF
DNA: TGTGCCAGCAGCCAAGGACAGTATGTAACCTACGAGCAGTACTTC

D: TRBD2
V: TRBV27
size: many
J: TRBJ2-2
CDR3: CASSPLAGDTGELFF
DNA: TGTGCCAGCAGTCCTTTAGCGGGGGACACCGGGGAGCTGTTTTTT

D: TRBD2
V: TRBV11-2
size: many
J: TRBJ2-1
CDR3: CASSPGTSVYNEQFF
DNA: TGTGCCAGCAGCCCAGGGACTAGCGTCTACAATGAGCAGTTCTTC

D: TRBD2
V: TRBV5-1
size: many
J: TRBJ2-7
CDR3: CASSPRTSGYEQYF
DNA: TGCGCCAGCAGCCCCAGGACTAGCGGGTACGAGCAGTACTTC

D: TRBD1
V: TRBV12-5
size: many
J: TRBJ1-6
CDR3: CASGSGQGSYNSPLHF
DNA: TGTGCTAGTGGTTCCGGACAGGGATCCTATAATTCACCCCTCCACTTT

D: NA
V: TRBV4-3
size: many
J: TRBJ1-2
CDR3: CASSQDVVLLERGYTF
DNA: TGCGCCAGCAGCCAAGATGTTGTACTTCTCGAGCGGGGCTACACCTTC

D: NA
V: TRBV10-3
size: many
J: TRBJ2-3
CDR3: CAISGPVELSTDTQYF
DNA: TGTGCCATCAGTGGACCCGTGGAGCTCAGCACAGATACGCAGTATTTT

D: TRBD2
V: TRBV10-3
size: many
J: TRBJ2-7
CDR3: CATLQGSGGLSYEQYF
DNA: TGTGCCACCCTCCAAGGGTCCGGGGGGTTGTCCTACGAGCAGTACTTC

D: NA
V: TRBV6-5
size: many
J: TRBJ2-1
CDR3: CASSTGLFSYNEQFF
DNA: TGTGCCAGCAGTACAGGACTGTTTTCCTACAATGAGCAGTTCTTC

D: NA
V: TRBV11-2
size: many
J: TRBJ2-1
CDR3: CASSYSYNEQFF
DNA: TGTGCCAGCAGCTACTCCTACAATGAGCAGTTCTTC

D: TRBD2
V: TRBV20-1
size: many
J: TRBJ2-5
CDR3: CSASPQGTSVETQYF
DNA: TGCAGTGCTAGCCCCCAAGGGACTAGTGTGGAGACCCAGTACTTC

D: NA
V: TRBV7-9
size: many
J: TRBJ1-4
CDR3: CASSGDIATNEKLFF
DNA: TGTGCCAGCAGCGGGGACATTGCAACTAATGAAAAACTGTTTTTT

D: NA
V: TRBV12-3/TRBV12-4
size: many
J: TRBJ2-3
CDR3: CASSRPGTRSTQYF
DNA: TGTGCCAGCAGTCGGCCCGGGACCCGAAGTACGCAGTATTTT

D: NA
V: TRBV20-1
size: many
J: TRBJ1-1
CDR3: CSARNRLNTEAFF
DNA: TGCAGTGCTAGGAACAGGTTGAACACTGAAGCTTTCTTT

D: TRBD2
V: TRBV4-1
size: many
J: TRBJ2-1
CDR3: CASSKSSGGSYNEQFF
DNA: TGCGCCAGCAGCAAAAGTAGCGGGGGTTCTTACAATGAGCAGTTCTTC

D: NA
V: TRBV27
size: many
J: TRBJ1-4
CDR3: CASSSGPLGEKLFF
DNA: TGTGCCAGCAGTTCCGGACCTCTTGGGGAAAAACTGTTTTTT

D: NA
V: TRBV7-9
size: few
J: TRBJ1-2
CDR3: CASSPAFSIFYGYTF
DNA: TGTGCCAGCAGCCCGGCCTTCTCGATTTTCTATGGCTACACCTTC